The 8 T cell receptor beta chains listed next were all sequenced from one sample in a study of identical twins. MiXCR, run by TCRdb on the 5' RACE reads, gives a single entry per CDR3 protein. The repertoire holds roughly 570,000 distinct CDR3 sequences, approximately 10% seen once, with roughly 3% in the top ten. This sample also belongs to another study, concerning yellow fever vaccine responses in identical twins.

Sequenced: PBMCs. The receptors come from a woman aged 18-29 years in good health.

The table lists this clonotype with a few counts. The chain joins TRBV12-3 or TRBV12-4 to TRBJ2-7, with 9 nucleotides matching TRBD2. After removal of 4 bases from V and 0 bases from J, the junction contained 7 bases not matched to a gene. This CDR3 is built from 16 residues. CDR3 amino acids: CASSYQTSGSSYEQYF. CDR3 in DNA: TGTGCCAGCAGTTACCAGACTAGCGGCAGCTCCTACGAGCAGTACTTC.

This clonotype appeared many times. The chain has TRBV5-1 and TRBJ2-5; TRBD2 matches at 7 bases. From germline, CDR1 is SGHRS and CDR2 YFSETQ. The CDR3 is 15 amino acids. V dropped 1 base and J dropped 1; count of bases not matched to a gene: 4. CDR3 region: CASSLLAGSQETQYF. The CDR3, as DNA: TGCGCCAGCAGCTTGTTAGCGGGCTCCCAAGAGACCCAGTACTTC.

Many counts were recorded for this clonotype. V is TRBV7-9 and J is TRBJ1-5; 8 nucleotides match TRBD1. The CDR3 has 15 amino acids. The V gene end was trimmed by 4 bases and the J gene end by 0 bases; junction bases not matched to a gene: 2. The V gene's germline CDR1 is SEHNR and CDR2 FQNEAQ (reference sequence). CDR3 DNA sequence: TGTGCCAGCAGCTCGACAGGGGATAGCAATCAGCCCCAGCATTTT. Translation gives CASSSTGDSNQPQHF.

A few counts support this clonotype. The chain is built from TRBV20-1 and TRBJ2-7; D gene ambiguous. The CDR3 covers 13 residues. Germline values: CDR1 DFQATT, CDR2 SNEGSKA (reference sequence). The V end was cut by 1 base, the J end by 0 bases, with 7 bases between. DNA for the CDR3: TGCAGTGCTAGAGTAAGGACCTCCTACGAGCAGTACTTC. This gives the protein CSARVRTSYEQYF.

This clonotype was seen only a few times. V gene TRBV7-9 combines with J gene TRBJ2-5, with no clear D. V dropped 3 bases and J dropped 0 bases, with 5 bases sitting between them. Germline V CDR1 and CDR2: SEHNR, FQNEAQ (reference sequence). The CDR3 is made up of 13 amino acids. The CDR3 bases are TGTGCCAGCAGCTTTGGCAACCAAGAGACCCAGTACTTC. It yields the protein CASSFGNQETQYF.

In this sample, this clonotype turned up a few times. The genes are TRBV27 and TRBJ2-5, with D unclear. The CDR3 covers 14 residues. With 4 bases removed from V and 4 bases from J, the gap between germline ends came to 13 bases. The germline V gene has CDR1 MNHEY and CDR2 SMNVEV (reference sequence). The CDR3 spells CASSSLDRRETQYF. For the CDR3, the DNA is TGTGCCAGCAGTTCACTTGACCGCAGAGAGACCCAGTACTTC.

In its sample, this clonotype was seen many times. J is TRBJ2-7 and V is TRBV15; D gene unclear. There are 13 residues in the CDR3. The V end lost 8 bases, the J end lost 0 bases, and 11 bases lay between the germline ends. Germline V gene sequence: CDR1 LNHNV, CDR2 YYDKDF (reference sequence). CDR3 coding DNA: TGTGCCACCTCCAAGCTTTACTCCTACGAGCAGTACTTC. Translated: CATSKLYSYEQYF.

In this sample, this clonotype turned up once. The CDR3 protein is CSARLRHGETQYF. The CDR3 DNA reads as TGCAGTGCTAGACTTCGACACGGAGAGACCCAGTACTTC. The chain joins TRBV20-1 to TRBJ2-5; D uncertain. Germline-derived CDR1 and CDR2 are DFQATT and SNEGSKA (reference sequence). The CDR3 is made up of 13 amino acids. Trimming took 2 bases from V and 4 from J, leaving 11 bases between them.